This T cell receptor beta chain originates from a study of cytomegalovirus exposure and HLA in healthy donors. Using immunoSEQ multiplex PCR, the repertoire was profiled, and TCRdb retains in-frame clones only, with some absent. The sample shows under 250,000 clones, less than 85% of them seen only once. Study results and limitations: Associated with cytomegalovirus, according to the listing, were fewer than 200 TCR beta chains. The finding came from a later analysis; first-cohort TCR clusters tended to co-occur in the roughly 120 validation repertoires. Testing in vitro showed three CMV-associated chains specific for CMV antigens.

Germline CDR1 GTSNPN, CDR2 SVGIG (reference sequence). The CDR3 is 12 amino acids. V was shortened by 1 base and J by 5 bases, with 7 bases between the two germline ends. As to this clone: The antigen is unknown.

The genes are TRBV30 and TRBJ2-3; the D call may be TRBD1 or TRBD2 (6 bases each). The origin of this receptor is a woman in her late teens or twenties in good health and CMV-seronegative. Input material: PBMCs. This chain's CDR3 is CAWSEGGDTQYF. The CDR3 coding sequence is TGTGCCTGGAGTGAGGGGGGAGATACGCAGTATTTT.